Listed here are 9 T cell receptor beta chains from one sample, sequenced in a study of blood T cell repertoires in COVID-19. Using immunoSEQ multiplex PCR, the repertoire was profiled, and TCRdb retains in-frame clones only, with some absent. The sample includes 150,000 or so clones, 82% of them seen just once. The sequencing sample was made of peripheral blood. The receptors come from a woman aged 70 to 79 with acute or convalescent COVID-19.

The chain uses TRBV9 and TRBJ2-2; 14 bases match TRBD2. Germline CDR1 reads SGDLS; CDR2 reads YYNGEE. V lost 4 bases and J lost 5; bases outside the gene matches: 7. The CDR3 is made up of 17 amino acids. The CDR3 sequence: CASSLGLAGEWTGELFF. Written as DNA, the CDR3 is TGTGCCAGCAGCTTGGGACTAGCGGGAGAGTGGACCGGGGAGCTGTTTTTT.

The rearrangement joins TRBV7-9 to TRBJ1-1, with 8 positions matching TRBD1. CDR1 is SEHNR and CDR2 is FQNEAQ in the germline V gene (reference sequence). The V and J ends lost 6 bases and 2 bases, in that order; junction bases with no gene match: 2. This CDR3 is built from 13 residues. Written as DNA, the CDR3 is TGTGCCAGCAGGGACAGGGCCAACACTGAAGCTTTCTTT. This encodes CASRDRANTEAFF.

The V gene is TRBV18, the J gene TRBJ2-1, with D uncertain. CDR1 is KGHSH and CDR2 is LQKENI in the germline V gene. V was pared by 3 bases and J by 7 bases, with 10 bases between. The CDR3 sequence is 13 residues long. The CDR3 here is CASSPQTLNEQFF. The DNA of the CDR3 is TGTGCCAGCTCACCTCAGACTCTGAATGAGCAGTTCTTC.

The chain recombines TRBV4-1 with TRBJ1-2; D unclear. V shed 1 base and J shed 5 bases, with 11 bases lying between them. The CDR3 consists of 14 residues. Germline V gene sequence: CDR1 MGHRA, CDR2 YSYEKL. The CDR3 DNA reads TGCGCCAGCAGCCAAGGTGGAGGGAAATATGGCTACACCTTC. Encoded protein: CASSQGGGKYGYTF.

The V and J genes are TRBV9 and TRBJ2-6, with TRBD1 as a possible D gene (6 bases). V was clipped by 5 bases and J by 0 bases, with 18 bases between them. The germline V gene has CDR1 SGDLS and CDR2 YYNGEE. There are 18 residues in the CDR3. CDR3 in DNA: TGTGCCAGCAGTTCAGGGGCTCAGCCCCACTCTGGGGCCAACGTCCTGACTTTC. This codes for CASSSGAQPHSGANVLTF.

The genes are TRBV2 and TRBJ2-1; D gene unclear. The CDR3 length is 13 residues. V was cut by 3 bases and J by 3 bases, with 6 bases left in between. Germline CDR1 is SNHLY and CDR2 is FYNNEI. The DNA of the CDR3 is TGTGCCAGCAGTGACTCCCGCTACAATGAGCAGTTCTTC. This translates into CASSDSRYNEQFF.

The genes are TRBV11-1 and TRBJ1-2; 7 nucleotides agree with TRBD1. Germline CDR1 reads SGHAT; CDR2 reads FQDESV (reference sequence). Trimming cost V 5 bases and J 3 bases; bases outside gene matches: 9. This CDR3 spans 15 amino acids. The CDR3 protein is CASSLGTEAYYGYTF. The CDR3 bases are TGTGCCAGCAGCCTGGGGACAGAAGCCTACTATGGCTACACCTTC.

V gene TRBV5-1 combines with J gene TRBJ2-5; 9 nucleotides align to TRBD2. The V gene's germline CDR1 is SGHRS and CDR2 YFSETQ. V shed 1 base and J 8 bases; nucleotides not matched to a gene: 9. CDR3 length: 15 amino acids. The CDR3 DNA is TGCGCCAGCAGCTTGTCGACTAGCGGCCTCACAACCCAGTACTTC. This encodes CASSLSTSGLTTQYF.

J is TRBJ1-5 and V is TRBV27; possible D gene TRBD1, 5 bases. The germline CDR1 and CDR2 sequences are MNHEY and SMNVEV (reference sequence). V was trimmed by 3 bases and J by 5 bases, leaving 11 bases between them. The CDR3 contains 14 residues. CDR3 sequence (DNA): TGTGCCAGCAGTTTGGTTGGGGCAGATCAGCCCCAGCATTTT. Amino acid sequence: CASSLVGADQPQHF.